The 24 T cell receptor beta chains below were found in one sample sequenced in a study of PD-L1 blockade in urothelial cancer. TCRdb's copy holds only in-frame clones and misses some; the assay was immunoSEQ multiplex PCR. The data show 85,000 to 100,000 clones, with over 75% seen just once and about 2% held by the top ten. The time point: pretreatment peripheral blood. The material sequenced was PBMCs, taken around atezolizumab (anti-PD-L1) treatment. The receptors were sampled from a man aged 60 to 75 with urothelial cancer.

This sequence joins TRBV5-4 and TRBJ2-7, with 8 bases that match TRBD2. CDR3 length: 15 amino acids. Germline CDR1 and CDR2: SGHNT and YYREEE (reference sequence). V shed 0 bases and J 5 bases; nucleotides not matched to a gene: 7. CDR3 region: CASSLALAGLNEQYF. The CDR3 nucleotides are TGTGCCAGCAGCTTGGCGCTAGCGGGTCTCAACGAGCAGTACTTC.

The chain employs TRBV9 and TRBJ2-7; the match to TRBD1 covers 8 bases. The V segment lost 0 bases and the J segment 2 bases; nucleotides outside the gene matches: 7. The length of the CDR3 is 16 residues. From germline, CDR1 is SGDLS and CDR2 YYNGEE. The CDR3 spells CASSVGGTGVTYEQYF. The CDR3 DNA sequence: TGTGCCAGCAGCGTAGGAGGGACAGGCGTTACCTACGAGCAGTACTTC.

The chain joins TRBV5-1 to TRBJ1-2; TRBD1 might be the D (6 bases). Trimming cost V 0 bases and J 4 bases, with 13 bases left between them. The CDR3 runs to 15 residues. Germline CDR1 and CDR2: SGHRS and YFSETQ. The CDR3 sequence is CASSLAGEGGYGYTF. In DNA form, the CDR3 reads TGCGCCAGCAGCTTGGCCGGGGAAGGGGGCTATGGCTACACCTTC.

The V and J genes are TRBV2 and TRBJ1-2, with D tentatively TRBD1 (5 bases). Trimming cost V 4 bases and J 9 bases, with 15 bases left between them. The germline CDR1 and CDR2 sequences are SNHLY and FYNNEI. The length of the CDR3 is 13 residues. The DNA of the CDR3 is TGTGCCAGCAGTGTCCAGGGTCTTGATCGCTACACCTTC. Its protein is CASSVQGLDRYTF.

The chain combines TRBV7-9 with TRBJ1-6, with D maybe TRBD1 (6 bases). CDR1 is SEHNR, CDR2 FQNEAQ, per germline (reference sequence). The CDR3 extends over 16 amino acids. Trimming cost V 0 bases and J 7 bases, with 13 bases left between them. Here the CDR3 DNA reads TGTGCCAGCAGCTTAGCGCAGGGGAGTGGGAATTCACCCCTCCACTTT. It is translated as CASSLAQGSGNSPLHF.

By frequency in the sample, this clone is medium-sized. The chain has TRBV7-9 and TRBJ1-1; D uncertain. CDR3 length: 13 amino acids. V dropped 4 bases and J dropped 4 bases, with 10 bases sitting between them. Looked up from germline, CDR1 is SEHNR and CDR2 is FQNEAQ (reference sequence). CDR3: CASSSKQSTEAFF. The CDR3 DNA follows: TGTGCCAGCAGCTCAAAACAAAGCACTGAAGCTTTCTTT.

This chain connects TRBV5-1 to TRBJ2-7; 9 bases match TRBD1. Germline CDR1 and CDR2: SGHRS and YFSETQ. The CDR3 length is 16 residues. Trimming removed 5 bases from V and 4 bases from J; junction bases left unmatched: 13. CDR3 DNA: TGCGCCAGCAGTCCAACTCCGACCGGGACAGGGTACGAGCAGTACTTC. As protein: CASSPTPTGTGYEQYF.

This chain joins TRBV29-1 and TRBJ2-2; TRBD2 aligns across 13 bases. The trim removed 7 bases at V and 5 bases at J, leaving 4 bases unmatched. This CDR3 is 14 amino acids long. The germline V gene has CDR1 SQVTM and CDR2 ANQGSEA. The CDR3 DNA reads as TGCAGCGCCGGACTAGCGGGAGTAACCGGGGAGCTGTTTTTT. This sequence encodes CSAGLAGVTGELFF.

DNA for the CDR3: TGTGCCAGCAGCCCGGGGACAGCTGGAAACACCATATATTTT. Protein sequence: CASSPGTAGNTIYF. The V gene is TRBV7-3, the J gene TRBJ1-3, with TRBD1 identical over 7 bases. CDR1 and CDR2 (germline): SGHTA, FQGTGA. V shed 5 bases and J 2 bases; nucleotides not matched to a gene: 3. This CDR3 contains 14 residues.

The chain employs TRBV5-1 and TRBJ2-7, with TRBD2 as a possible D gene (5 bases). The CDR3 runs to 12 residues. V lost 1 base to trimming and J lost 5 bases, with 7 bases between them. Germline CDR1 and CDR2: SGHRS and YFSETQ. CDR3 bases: TGCGCCAGCAGCTTGTTGGAGGACGAGCAGTACTTC. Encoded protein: CASSLLEDEQYF.

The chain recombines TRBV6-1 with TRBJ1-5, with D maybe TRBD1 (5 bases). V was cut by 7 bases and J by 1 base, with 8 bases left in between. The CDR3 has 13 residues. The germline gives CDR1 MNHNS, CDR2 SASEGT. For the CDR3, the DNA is TGTGCCAGCAACCGGGGGAGCAATCAGCCCCAGCATTTT. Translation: CASNRGSNQPQHF.

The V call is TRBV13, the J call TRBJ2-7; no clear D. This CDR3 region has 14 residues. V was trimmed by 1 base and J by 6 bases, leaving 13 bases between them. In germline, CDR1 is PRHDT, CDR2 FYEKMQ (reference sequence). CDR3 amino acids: CASSLATLGSEQYF. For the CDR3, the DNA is TGTGCCAGCAGCTTAGCCACCCTCGGGTCCGAGCAGTACTTC.

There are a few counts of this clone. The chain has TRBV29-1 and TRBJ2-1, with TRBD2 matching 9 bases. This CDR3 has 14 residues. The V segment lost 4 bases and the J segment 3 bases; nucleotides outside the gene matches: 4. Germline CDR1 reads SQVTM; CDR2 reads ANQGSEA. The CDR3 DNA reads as TGCAGCGTTGGACTAGCGGTATTCTACAATGAGCAGTTCTTC. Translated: CSVGLAVFYNEQFF.

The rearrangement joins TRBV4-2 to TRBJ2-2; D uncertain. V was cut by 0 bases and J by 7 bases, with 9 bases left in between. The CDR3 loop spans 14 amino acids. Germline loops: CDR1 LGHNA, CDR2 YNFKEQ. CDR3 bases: TGTGCCAGCAGCCAAGACATGGCTCTCGGGGAGCTGTTTTTT. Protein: CASSQDMALGELFF.

The CDR3 loop is CASSFGDRDIAYEQYF. In DNA, the CDR3 is TGTGCCAGCAGTTTTGGGGACCGGGACATAGCATACGAGCAGTACTTC. The genes are TRBV27 and TRBJ2-7, with a tentative D call TRBD1 (6 bases). There are 16 residues in the CDR3. CDR1 and CDR2 from the germline V gene are MNHEY and SMNVEV (reference sequence). V was clipped by 3 bases and J by 4 bases, with 19 bases between them.

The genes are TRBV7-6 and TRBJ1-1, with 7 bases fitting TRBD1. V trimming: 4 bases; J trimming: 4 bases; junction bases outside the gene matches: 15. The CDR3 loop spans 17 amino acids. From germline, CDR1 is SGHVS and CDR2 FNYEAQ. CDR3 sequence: CASSSAGGNRGGTEAFF. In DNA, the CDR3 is TGTGCCAGCAGCTCAGCAGGGGGGAACCGGGGGGGCACTGAAGCTTTCTTT.

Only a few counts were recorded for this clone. CDR3 sequence reads: CASSFRGGAPDTQYF. Written as DNA, the CDR3 is TGTGCCAGCAGCTTCCGCGGGGGGGCCCCAGATACGCAGTATTTT. This chain uses TRBV11-3 with TRBJ2-3; 9 bases line up with TRBD2. This CDR3 contains 15 residues. Trimming at V came to 3 bases and at J to 4 bases, leaving 5 bases not matched to a gene. CDR1 and CDR2 from the germline V gene are SGHNT and YENEEA.

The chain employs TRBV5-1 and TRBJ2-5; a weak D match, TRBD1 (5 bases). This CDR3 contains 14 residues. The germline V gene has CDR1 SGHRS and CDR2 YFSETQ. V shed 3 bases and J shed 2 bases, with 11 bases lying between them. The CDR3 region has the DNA TGCGCCAGCAGCTGGGGCGGAAATCAAGAGACCCAGTACTTC. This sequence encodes CASSWGGNQETQYF.

In DNA form, the CDR3 reads TGTGCCAGCAGCCCGAATGGAGTTATGAACACTGAAGCTTTCTTT. This encodes CASSPNGVMNTEAFF. V gene TRBV9 combines with J gene TRBJ1-1; D not certain. The V end lost 4 bases, the J end lost 0 bases, and 13 bases lay between the germline ends. This CDR3 is built from 15 residues. In germline, CDR1 is SGDLS, CDR2 YYNGEE.

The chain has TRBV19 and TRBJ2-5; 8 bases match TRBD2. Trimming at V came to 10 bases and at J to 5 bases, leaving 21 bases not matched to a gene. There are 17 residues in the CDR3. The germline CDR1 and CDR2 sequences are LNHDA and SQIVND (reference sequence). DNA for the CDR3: TGTGCCACCTCCTATGGACTAGCCGATACCTTCGGGGAGACCCAGTACTTC. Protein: CATSYGLADTFGETQYF.

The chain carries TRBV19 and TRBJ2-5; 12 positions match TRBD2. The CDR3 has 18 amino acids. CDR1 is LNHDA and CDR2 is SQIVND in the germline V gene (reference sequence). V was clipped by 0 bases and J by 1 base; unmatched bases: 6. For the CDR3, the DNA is TGTGCCAGTAGTATAGAAGGTAGGGGACTAGCGGGCCAAGAGACCCAGTACTTC. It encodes CASSIEGRGLAGQETQYF.

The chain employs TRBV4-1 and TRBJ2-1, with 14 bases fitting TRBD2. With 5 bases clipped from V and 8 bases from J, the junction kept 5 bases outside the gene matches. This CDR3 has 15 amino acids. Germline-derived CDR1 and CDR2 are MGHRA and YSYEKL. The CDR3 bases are TGCGCCAGCAGCTCTCGACTAGCGGGAGGGGATGAGCAGTTCTTC. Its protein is CASSSRLAGGDEQFF.

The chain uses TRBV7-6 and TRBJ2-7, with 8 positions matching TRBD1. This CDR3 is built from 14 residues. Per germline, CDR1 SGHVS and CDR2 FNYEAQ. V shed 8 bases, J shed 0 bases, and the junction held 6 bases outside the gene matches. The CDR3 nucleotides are TGTGCCAGCGGCGCAGGGGGCATCTCCTACGAGCAGTACTTC. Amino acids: CASGAGGISYEQYF. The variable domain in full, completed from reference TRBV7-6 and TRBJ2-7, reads GAGVSQSPRYKVTKRGQDVALRCDPISGHVSLYWYRQALGQGPEFLTYFNYEAQQDKSGLPNDRFSAERPEGSISTLTIQRTEQRDSAMYRCASGAGGISYEQYFGPGTRLTVT.

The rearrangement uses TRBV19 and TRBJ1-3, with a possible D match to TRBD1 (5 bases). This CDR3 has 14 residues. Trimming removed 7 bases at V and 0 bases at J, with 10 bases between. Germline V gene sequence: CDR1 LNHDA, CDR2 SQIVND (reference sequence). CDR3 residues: CASIGTYSGNTIYF. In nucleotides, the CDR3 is TGTGCCAGTATTGGGACTTACTCTGGAAACACCATATATTTT.